This TCR beta chain was documented in a study of blood T cells in healthy people across ages. Study-level results: In long-lived donors, naive CD4+ cell counts and diversity exceeded those of aged donors.

Whenever a sample was processed, at least 6 million PBMCs were isolated. CDR3 length equals 14 residues. Germline V lookup: CDR1 SEHNR, CDR2 FQNEAQ (reference sequence). Trimming removed 4 bases from V and 3 bases from J, with 12 bases in between. Note on this clonotype: Its antigen is still unknown. Just one base apart from a much larger clone, this may be a read error.

Then a second PCR, running about 7 to 11 cycles, was carried out with a sample-barcoded 5' primer and a J-beta primer mix. TCRdb fed the 5' RACE reads into MiXCR, producing one record per CDR3 protein. In the table there are some 940,000 distinct CDR3 sequences, 25% to 30% of which are singletons. This sample was shared with a second study, whose subject was T cells of mothers and their children. This second study says: Nine systemically healthy Caucasian donors: three mothers, six children.

Sequencing input: blood. The clonotype was recovered from a middle-aged woman in good health. The rearrangement joins TRBV7-9 to TRBJ2-5; D may be TRBD1 (6 bases). CDR3 in amino acids: CASSWLAGEETQYF. The CDR3 DNA reads as TGTGCCAGCAGCTGGTTGGCAGGGGAAGAGACCCAGTACTTC.